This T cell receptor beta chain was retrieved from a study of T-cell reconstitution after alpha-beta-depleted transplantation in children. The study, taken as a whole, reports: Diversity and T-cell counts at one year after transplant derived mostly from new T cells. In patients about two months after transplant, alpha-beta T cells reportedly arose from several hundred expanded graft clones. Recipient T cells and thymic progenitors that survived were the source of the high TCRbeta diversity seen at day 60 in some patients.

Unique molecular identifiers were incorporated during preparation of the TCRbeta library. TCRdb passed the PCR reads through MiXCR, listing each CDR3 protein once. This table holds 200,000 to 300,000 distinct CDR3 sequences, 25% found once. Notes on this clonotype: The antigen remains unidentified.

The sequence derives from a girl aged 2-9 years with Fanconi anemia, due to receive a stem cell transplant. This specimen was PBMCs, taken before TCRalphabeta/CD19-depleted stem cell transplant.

DNA for the CDR3: TGTGCCACCAGTCGCGCTGGGACGGAGAATCAGCCCCAGCATTTT. It yields the protein CATSRAGTENQPQHF. The rearrangement joins TRBV24-1 to TRBJ1-5, with D maybe TRBD1 (5 bases). V was shortened by 6 bases and J by 4 bases, with 15 bases between the two germline ends. Germline lookup yields CDR1 KGHDR and CDR2 SFDVKD. This CDR3 comprises 15 residues.